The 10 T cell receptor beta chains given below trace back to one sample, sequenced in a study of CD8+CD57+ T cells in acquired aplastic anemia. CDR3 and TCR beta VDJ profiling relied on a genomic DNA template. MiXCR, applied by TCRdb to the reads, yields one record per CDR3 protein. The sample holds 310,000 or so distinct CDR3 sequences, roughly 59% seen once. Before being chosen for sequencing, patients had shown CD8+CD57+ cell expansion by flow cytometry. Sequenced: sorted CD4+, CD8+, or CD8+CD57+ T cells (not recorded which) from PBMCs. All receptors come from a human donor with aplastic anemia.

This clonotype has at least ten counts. The DNA for the CDR3 is TGTGCCACTCACCCTAGGGGGCCCCTCTACGAGCAGTACTTC. Translating gives CATHPRGPLYEQYF. The V and J genes are TRBV6-2 or TRBV6-3 and TRBJ2-7, with 7 positions matching TRBD1. The CDR3 spans 14 residues. V lost 10 bases, J lost 3 bases, and 12 bases stayed unmatched. Germline V gene data show CDR1 as MNHEY and CDR2 as SVGEGT.

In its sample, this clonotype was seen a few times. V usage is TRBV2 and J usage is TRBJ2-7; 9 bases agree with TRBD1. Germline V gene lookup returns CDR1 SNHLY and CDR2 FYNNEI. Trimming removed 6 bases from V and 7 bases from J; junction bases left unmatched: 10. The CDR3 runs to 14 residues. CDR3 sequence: CASSTDRGTLEQYF. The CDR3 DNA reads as TGTGCCAGCAGCACGGACAGGGGTACGTTGGAGCAGTACTTC.

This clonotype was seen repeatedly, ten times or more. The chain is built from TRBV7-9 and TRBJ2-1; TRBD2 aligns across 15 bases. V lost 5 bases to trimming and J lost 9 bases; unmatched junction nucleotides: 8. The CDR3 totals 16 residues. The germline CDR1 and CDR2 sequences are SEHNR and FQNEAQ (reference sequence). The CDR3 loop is CASSPGVGLAGGEQFF. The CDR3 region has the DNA TGTGCCAGCAGCCCGGGGGTGGGACTAGCGGGAGGTGAGCAGTTCTTC.

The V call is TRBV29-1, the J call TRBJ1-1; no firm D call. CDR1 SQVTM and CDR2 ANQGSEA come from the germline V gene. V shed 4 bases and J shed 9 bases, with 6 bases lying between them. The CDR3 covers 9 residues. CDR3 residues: CSVGSQAFF. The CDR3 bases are TGCAGCGTTGGATCCCAAGCTTTCTTT.

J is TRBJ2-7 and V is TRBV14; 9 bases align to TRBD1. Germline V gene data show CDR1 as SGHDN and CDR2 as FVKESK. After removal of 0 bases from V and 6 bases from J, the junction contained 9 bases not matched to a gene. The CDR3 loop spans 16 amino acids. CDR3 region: CASSQDPGQGPSEQYF. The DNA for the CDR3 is TGTGCCAGCAGCCAAGACCCGGGACAGGGACCGTCCGAGCAGTACTTC.

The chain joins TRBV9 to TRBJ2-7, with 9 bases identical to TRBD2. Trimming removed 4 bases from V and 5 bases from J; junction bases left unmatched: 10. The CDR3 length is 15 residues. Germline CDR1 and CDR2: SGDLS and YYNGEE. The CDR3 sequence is CASSIKREAAHEQYF. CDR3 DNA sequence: TGTGCCAGCAGCATAAAGCGGGAGGCCGCACACGAGCAGTACTTC.

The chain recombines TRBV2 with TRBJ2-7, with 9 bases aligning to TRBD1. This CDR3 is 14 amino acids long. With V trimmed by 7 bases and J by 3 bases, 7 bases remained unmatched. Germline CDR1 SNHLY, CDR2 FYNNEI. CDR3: CASTVGQGHYEQYF. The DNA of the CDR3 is TGTGCCAGCACCGTGGGACAGGGACACTACGAGCAGTACTTC.

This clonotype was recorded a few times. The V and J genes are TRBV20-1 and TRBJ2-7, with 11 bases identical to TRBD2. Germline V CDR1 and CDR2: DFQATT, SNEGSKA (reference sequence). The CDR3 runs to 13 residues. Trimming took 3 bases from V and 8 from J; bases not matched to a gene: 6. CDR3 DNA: TGCAGTGCTAGGTTGTCTAGCGGGGGGAAGCAGTACTTC. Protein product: CSARLSSGGKQYF.

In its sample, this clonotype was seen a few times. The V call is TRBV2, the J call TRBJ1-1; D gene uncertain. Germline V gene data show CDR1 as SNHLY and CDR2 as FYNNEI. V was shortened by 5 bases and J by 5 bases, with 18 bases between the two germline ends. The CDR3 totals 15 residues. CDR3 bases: TGTGCCAGCAGTTCCGGAACCCCCTCCGGGACTGAAGCTTTCTTT. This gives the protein CASSSGTPSGTEAFF. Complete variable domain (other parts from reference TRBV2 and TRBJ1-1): EPEVTQTPSHQVTQMGQEVILRCVPISNHLYFYWYRQILGQKVEFLVSFYNNEISEKSEIFDDQFSVERPDGSNFTLKIRSTKLEDSAMYFCASSSGTPSGTEAFFGQGTRLTVV.

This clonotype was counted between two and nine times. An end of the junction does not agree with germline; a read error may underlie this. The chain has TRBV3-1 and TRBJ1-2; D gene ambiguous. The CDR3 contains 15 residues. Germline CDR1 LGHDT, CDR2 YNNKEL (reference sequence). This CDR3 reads CASSLGPGTNYGYAF. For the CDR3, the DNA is TGTGCCAGCAGCCTCGGGCCGGGTACTAACTATGGCTACGCCTTC. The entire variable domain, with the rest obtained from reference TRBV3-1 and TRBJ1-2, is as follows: DTAVSQTPKYLVTQMGNDKSIKCEQNLGHDTMYWYKQDSKKFLKIMFSYNNKELIINETVPNRFSPKSPDKAHLNLHINSLELGDSAVYFCASSLGPGTNYGYAFGSGTRLTVV.